This T cell receptor beta chain was observed in a study of T-cell memory formation after mild COVID-19. The study, taken as a whole, reports: Cross-reactive memory apparently joined, as some responding clones appeared in pre-infection memory.

This clonotype was seen a handful of times. Its target is unknown. Trimming removed 1 base at V and 4 bases at J, with 8 bases between. CDR3 size: 13 residues. Germline V gene data show CDR1 as DFQATT and CDR2 as SNEGSKA (reference sequence). Amplification by 5'RACE using constant-segment primers produced TCR alpha and TCR beta cDNA libraries that carried sample barcodes and UMIs. TCRdb called the 5' RACE reads again in MiXCR, with one record for every CDR3 protein. The table has 250,000 to 300,000 distinct CDR3 sequences, roughly 16% seen once. The TCR comes from a man between 18 and 29 years old who had mild COVID-19 (a few samples of this study predate the infection). Cell type and time point are not known. Sequencing used PBMCs or a T cell subset sorted from them (not recorded which). The chain recombines TRBV20-1 with TRBJ1-5; D is unresolved. The CDR3 loop reads CSARGVVNQPQHF. The CDR3 bases are TGCAGTGCTAGAGGGGTGGTAAATCAGCCCCAGCATTTT.